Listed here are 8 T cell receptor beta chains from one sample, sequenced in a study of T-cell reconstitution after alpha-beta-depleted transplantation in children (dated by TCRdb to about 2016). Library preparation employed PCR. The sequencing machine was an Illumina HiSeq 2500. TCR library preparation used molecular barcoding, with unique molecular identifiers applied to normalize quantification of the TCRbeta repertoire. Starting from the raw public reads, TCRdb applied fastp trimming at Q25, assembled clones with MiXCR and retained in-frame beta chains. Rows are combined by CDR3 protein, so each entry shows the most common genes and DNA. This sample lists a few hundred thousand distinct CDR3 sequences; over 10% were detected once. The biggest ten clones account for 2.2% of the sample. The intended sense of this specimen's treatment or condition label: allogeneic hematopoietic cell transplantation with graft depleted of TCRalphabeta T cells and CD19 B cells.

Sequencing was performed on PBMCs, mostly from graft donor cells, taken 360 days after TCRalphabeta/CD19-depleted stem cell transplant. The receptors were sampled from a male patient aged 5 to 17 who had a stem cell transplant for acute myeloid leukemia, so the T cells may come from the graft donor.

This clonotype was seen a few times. CDR3 DNA: TGCAGTGCTGGCCTTAGTCAGGGGTTCTACGAGCAGTACTTC. It specifies CSAGLSQGFYEQYF. The chain recombines TRBV20-1 with TRBJ2-7; tentatively, D is TRBD1 (6 bases). The germline gives CDR1 DFQATT, CDR2 SNEGSKA (reference sequence). The CDR3 is 14 residues long. With 5 bases removed from V and 3 bases from J, the gap between germline ends came to 17 bases.

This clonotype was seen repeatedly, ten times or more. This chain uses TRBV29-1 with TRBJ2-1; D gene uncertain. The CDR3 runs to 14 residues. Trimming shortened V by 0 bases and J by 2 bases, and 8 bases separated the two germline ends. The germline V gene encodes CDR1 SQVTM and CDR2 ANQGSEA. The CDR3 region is CSVEDLGPYNEQFF. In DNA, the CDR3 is TGCAGCGTTGAAGATCTGGGCCCCTACAATGAGCAGTTCTTC.

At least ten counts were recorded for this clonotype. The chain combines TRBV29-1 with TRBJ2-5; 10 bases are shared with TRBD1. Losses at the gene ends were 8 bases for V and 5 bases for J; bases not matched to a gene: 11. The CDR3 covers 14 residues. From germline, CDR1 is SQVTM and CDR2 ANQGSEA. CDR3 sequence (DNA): TGCAGCTCATGGGGGACAGGGGTGGAGGAGACCCAGTACTTC. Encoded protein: CSSWGTGVEETQYF.

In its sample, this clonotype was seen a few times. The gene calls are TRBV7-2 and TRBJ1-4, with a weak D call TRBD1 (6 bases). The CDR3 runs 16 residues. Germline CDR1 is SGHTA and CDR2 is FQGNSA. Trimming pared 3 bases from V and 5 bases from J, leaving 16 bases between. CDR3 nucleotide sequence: TGTGCCAGCAGCTTTAGCGCCGGGACACAAAATGAAAAACTGTTTTTT. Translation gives CASSFSAGTQNEKLFF.

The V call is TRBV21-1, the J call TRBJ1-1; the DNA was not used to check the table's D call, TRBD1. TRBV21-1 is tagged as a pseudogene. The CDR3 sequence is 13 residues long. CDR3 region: CASSKEGGGEAFF. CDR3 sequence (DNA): TGTGCCAGCAGCAAAGAGGGTGGCGGTGAAGCTTTCTTT.

CDR3 residues: CSASSPQVTPPYEQYF. The CDR3 DNA is TGCAGTGCTAGCTCCCCACAGGTCACCCCCCCCTACGAGCAGTACTTC. The rearrangement uses TRBV20-1 and TRBJ2-7; D might be TRBD1 (5 bases). The CDR3 is 16 amino acids. Trimming stripped 3 bases from V and 2 bases from J, with 20 bases between. Germline loops: CDR1 DFQATT, CDR2 SNEGSKA (reference sequence).

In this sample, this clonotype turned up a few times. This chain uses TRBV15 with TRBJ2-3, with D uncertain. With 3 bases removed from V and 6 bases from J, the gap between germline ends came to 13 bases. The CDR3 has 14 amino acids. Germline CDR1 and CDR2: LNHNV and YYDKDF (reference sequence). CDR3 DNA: TGTGCCACCAGCAGGACGGCAGATGGGGATACGCAGTATTTT. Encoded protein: CATSRTADGDTQYF.

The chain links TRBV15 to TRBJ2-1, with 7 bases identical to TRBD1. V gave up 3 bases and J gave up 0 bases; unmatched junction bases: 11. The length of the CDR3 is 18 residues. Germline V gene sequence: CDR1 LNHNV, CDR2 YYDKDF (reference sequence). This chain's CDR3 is CATSSPGQTNFSYNEQFF. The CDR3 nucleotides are TGTGCCACCAGCAGCCCGGGACAGACAAATTTCTCCTACAATGAGCAGTTCTTC.